These T cell receptor beta chains were read from a single sample in a study of Tregs in tolerant kidney transplant recipients. Produced via immunoSEQ multiplex PCR; TCRdb's table is partial and in-frame only. The sample lists 200,000 to 300,000 clones; 80% to 85% were seen once. Material for sequencing was CD4+ T cells from blood. All receptors derive from a human donor in good health. CDR3s include the opening cysteine and the closing phenylalanine or tryptophan. D genes are given only for firm matches. Not all rows give a size; the values are once, few, many and, for expanded clones, a class.

TRBJ1-6 | 13 | - | TRBV7-8 | - | CASRPTGQGPLHF | TGTGCCAGCCGCCCCACAGGGCAGGGACCCCTCCACTTT
TRBJ2-1 | 15 | - | TRBV5-1 | TRBD2 | CASKTGTSGYNEQFF | TGCGCCAGCAAAACCGGGACTAGCGGTTACAATGAGCAGTTCTTC
TRBJ1-2 | 17 | - | TRBV28 | TRBD1 | CASSPPGQGVEVYGYTF | TGTGCCAGCAGTCCCCCGGGACAGGGGGTTGAGGTCTATGGCTACACCTTC
TRBJ1-5 | 21 | once | TRBV6-8 | TRBD1 | CASSQLSEQGLPFHSNQPQHF | TGTGCCAGCAGCCAGTTATCCGAACAGGGGCTCCCCTTCCATAGCAATCAGCCCCAGCATTTT
TRBJ2-7 | 15 | - | TRBV7-3 | TRBD2 | CASSLIPAGGYEQYF | TGTGCCAGCAGCTTAATCCCAGCGGGGGGGTACGAGCAGTACTTC
TRBJ1-1 | 16 | - | TRBV4-2 | - | CASSQGEWDANTEAFF | TGTGCCAGCAGCCAAGGGGAGTGGGACGCGAACACTGAAGCTTTCTTT
TRBJ1-5 | 13 | - | TRBV6-6 | TRBD1 | CASSFRGDQPQHF | TGTGCCAGCAGCTTCAGGGGGGACCAGCCCCAGCATTTT
TRBJ2-1 | 16 | - | TRBV6-6 | TRBD2 | CASRGPGLALNNEQFF | TGTGCCAGCAGAGGTCCGGGACTAGCCCTCAACAATGAGCAGTTCTTC
TRBJ2-2 | 16 | - | TRBV5-1 | - | CASSSRGISNTGELFF | TGCGCCAGCAGCTCCCGGGGCATTTCGAACACCGGGGAGCTGTTTTTT
TRBJ2-7 | 13 | - | TRBV5-5 | - | CASSFRGTYEQYF | TGTGCCAGCAGCTTCCGCGGGACCTACGAGCAGTACTTC
TRBJ1-5 | 13 | - | TRBV29-1 | - | CSPEEGVGQPQHF | TGCAGCCCTGAAGAGGGGGTTGGGCAGCCCCAGCATTTT
TRBJ2-7 | 18 | - | TRBV6-1 | TRBD1 | CASSAGQGKPVPGDEQYF | TGTGCCAGCAGTGCGGGACAGGGGAAACCAGTCCCCGGGGACGAGCAGTACTTC
TRBJ2-5 | 12 | - | TRBV2 | - | CASTTGSETQYF | TGTGCCAGCACTACAGGGTCCGAGACCCAGTACTTC
TRBJ2-7 | 16 | - | TRBV7-8 | - | CASSLFTGPLSYEQYF | TGTGCCAGCAGCTTATTTACCGGACCTCTCTCCTACGAGCAGTACTTC
TRBJ1-1 | 18 | - | TRBV4-1 | - | CASSQDWGGGQRRAEAFF | TGCGCCAGCAGCCAAGATTGGGGAGGAGGACAGAGGAGAGCTGAAGCTTTCTTT